These 25 T cell receptor beta chains came from one sample sequenced in a study of regulatory T cells in long-lasting Graves disease. Researchers made TCR beta libraries by using iRepertoire HTBI primers and running Arm-PCR on CDR3 regions. TCRdb re-called the multiplex PCR reads through MiXCR, storing one row per CDR3 protein. Seen here are hundreds of thousands of distinct CDR3 sequences, approximately 20% observed once, and the top ten hold more than 30%. Specified time point: newly diagnosed GD, antithyroid drugs for less than 3 months. Extracted PBMC RNA gave rise to the TCR library. Sequencing used peripheral blood mononuclear cells (PBMCs), obtained at new diagnosis, from a patient treated with antithyroid drugs. These TCRs come from a female donor with Graves disease.

About this clonotype: A much larger clone is a single base away; this may be a read error. This sequence joins TRBV12-3 or TRBV12-4 and TRBJ2-7; weak D call: TRBD2 (5 bases). The CDR3 has 13 amino acids. The ends were cut back, 2 bases at V and 6 bases at J, with 11 bases in the middle. The CDR3 sequence is CASSLSRAAEQYF. As DNA, the CDR3 is TGTGCCAGCAGTTTATCGCGGGCCGCCGAGCAGTACTTC.

This clonotype was found many times. The genes are TRBV2 and TRBJ2-7; D is unclear. The length of the CDR3 is 14 residues. In germline, CDR1 is SNHLY, CDR2 FYNNEI. Trimming took off 2 bases at V and 1 base at J, with 9 bases between the two ends. The CDR3 bases are TGTGCCAGCAGTGAACGCCAGTATTCCTACGAGCAGTACTTC. It yields the protein CASSERQYSYEQYF.

In its sample, this clonotype was seen a few times. The chain combines TRBV18 with TRBJ2-7, with D tentatively TRBD2 (7 bases). Trimming cost V 3 bases and J 3 bases, with 15 bases left between them. CDR1 and CDR2 (germline): KGHSH, LQKENI. This CDR3 contains 15 residues. In DNA form, the CDR3 reads TGTGCCAGCTCACCTAAGGCGGGGGCCGGCTACGAGCAGTACTTC. The encoded protein is CASSPKAGAGYEQYF.

In its sample, this clonotype was seen many times. This rearrangement joins TRBV6-5 to TRBJ2-3, with D possibly matching TRBD1 (6 bases). Germline CDR1 MNHEY, CDR2 SVGAGI. This CDR3 spans 15 amino acids. V was cut by 0 bases and J by 5 bases, with 12 bases left in between. The chain's CDR3 is CASSYSGQGRDTQYF. CDR3 bases: TGTGCCAGCAGTTACTCCGGGCAGGGGAGAGATACGCAGTATTTT.

The gene calls are TRBV5-4 and TRBJ2-7; TRBD1 matches at 8 bases. CDR1 is SGHNT and CDR2 is YYREEE in the germline V gene (reference sequence). CDR3 length: 16 amino acids. V lost 2 bases, J lost 3 bases, and 10 bases stayed unmatched. The CDR3, as DNA: TGTGCCAGCAGCTTAGATCCCGGGACAGGTCTCTACGAGCAGTACTTC. Translated: CASSLDPGTGLYEQYF.

As to this clonotype: It may be a read error: a sequence one base away is much more abundant. This chain connects TRBV7-2 to TRBJ2-5, with TRBD2 as a possible D gene (6 bases). The CDR3 totals 14 residues. The V end was cut by 2 bases, the J end by 7 bases, with 14 bases between. The V gene's germline CDR1 is SGHTA and CDR2 FQGNSA. The CDR3 coding sequence is TGTGCCAGCAGCTTAAACCCTAGCGAAGGGACCCAGTACTTC. Its translation is CASSLNPSEGTQYF.

A single count supports this clonotype. The chain recombines TRBV12-3 or TRBV12-4 with TRBJ2-5, with unresolved D. The V end lost 6 bases, the J end lost 2 bases, and 13 bases lay between the germline ends. The CDR3 has 14 amino acids. In DNA, the CDR3 is TGTGCCAGCAGCCTACGAAACAGACAAGAGACCCAGTACTTC. It encodes CASSLRNRQETQYF.

Ten or more counts support this clonotype. This chain connects TRBV2 to TRBJ2-5, with D possibly matching TRBD2 (5 bases). V was trimmed by 2 bases and J by 1 base, leaving 8 bases between them. Germline V gives CDR1 SNHLY, CDR2 FYNNEI. The CDR3 covers 14 residues. CDR3 coding DNA: TGTGCCAGCAGTGAAACGGGGTCCCAAGAGACCCAGTACTTC. Translated: CASSETGSQETQYF.

This clonotype was found many times. The DNA of the CDR3 is TGTGCCAGCAGTTTAGCCGGGACAGGGAGAAGGGAGCAGTACTTC. Its translation is CASSLAGTGRREQYF. This chain links TRBV12-3 or TRBV12-4 with TRBJ2-7, with TRBD1 matching over 9 bases. This CDR3 has 15 amino acids. Trimming cost V 0 bases and J 7 bases; bases outside gene matches: 7.

This clonotype was detected only a few times. The chain combines TRBV7-9 with TRBJ2-1, with TRBD2 identical over 8 bases. The CDR3 totals 15 residues. V gave up 4 bases and J gave up 8 bases; unmatched junction bases: 10. CDR1 is SEHNR and CDR2 is FQNEAQ in the germline V gene (reference sequence). In DNA, the CDR3 is TGTGCCAGCAGCTACACTAGCGGTCGGTCGGATGAGCAGTTCTTC. Its translation is CASSYTSGRSDEQFF.

On this clonotype: This may come from a read error, since a much larger clone is one base off. This chain uses TRBV29-1 with TRBJ1-1; D is possibly TRBD1 (6 bases). V shed 3 bases and J shed 8 bases, with 13 bases lying between them. The CDR3 has 12 residues. CDR1 and CDR2 from the germline V gene are SQVTM and ANQGSEA. The CDR3 region is CSVEFGGREAFF. CDR3 nucleotides: TGCAGCGTTGAGTTCGGGGGCAGAGAAGCTTTCTTT. The variable domain in full, completed from reference TRBV29-1 and TRBJ1-1, reads SAVISQKPSRDICQRGTSLTIQCQVDSQVTMMFWYRQQPGQSLTLIATANQGSEATYESGFVIDKFPISRPNLTFSTLTVSNMSPEDSSIYLCSVEFGGREAFFGQGTRLTVV.

The chain combines TRBV28 with TRBJ1-1, with D possibly TRBD1 on 5 matching bases. Germline lookup yields CDR1 MDHEN and CDR2 SYDVKM. V was trimmed by 1 base and J by 0 bases, leaving 9 bases between them. The CDR3 length is 15 residues. The CDR3 spells CASSLSGPMNTEAFF. The CDR3 region has the DNA TGTGCCAGCAGTTTATCGGGACCCATGAACACTGAAGCTTTCTTT.

This clonotype was counted a few times. This rearrangement joins TRBV4-1 to TRBJ1-3; no clear D. Deletions cut 1 base from V and 0 bases from J, with 13 bases between. The CDR3 consists of 17 residues. The germline V gene encodes CDR1 MGHRA and CDR2 YSYEKL. The CDR3 DNA reads TGCGCCAGCAGCCAAGTGGAGGCCGGCAGCTCTGGAAACACCATATATTTT. Translation gives CASSQVEAGSSGNTIYF.

The table lists this clonotype with many counts. The chain is built from TRBV15 and TRBJ1-6; 7 bases line up with TRBD1. Germline CDR1 reads LNHNV; CDR2 reads YYDKDF (reference sequence). After removal of 1 base from V and 5 bases from J, the junction contained 5 bases not matched to a gene. CDR3 size: 16 residues. The CDR3 nucleotides are TGTGCCACCAGCAGAGGTACAGGGGCGAATAATTCACCCCTCCACTTT. It encodes CATSRGTGANNSPLHF.

Note on this clonotype: A single base separates this from a much larger clone, so it may be a read error. The chain has TRBV11-1 and TRBJ2-5, with unresolved D. The CDR3 contains 13 residues. Per germline, CDR1 SGHAT and CDR2 FQDESV (reference sequence). The V end was cut by 5 bases, the J end by 11 bases, with 18 bases between. DNA for the CDR3: TGTGCCAGCAGCCCCCCTCTAAGCAATGAGCAGTACTTC. Protein product: CASSPPLSNEQYF.

This clonotype was counted at least ten times. The chain uses TRBV5-1 and TRBJ1-4, with 7 bases identical to TRBD1. Germline lookup yields CDR1 SGHRS and CDR2 YFSETQ. The CDR3 spans 13 residues. The V segment lost 3 bases and the J segment 7 bases; nucleotides outside the gene matches: 3. The CDR3 DNA reads TGCGCCAGCAGCTCCGGGACAGTTGAAAAACTGTTTTTT. It specifies CASSSGTVEKLFF.

This clonotype occurred many times. This chain joins TRBV18 and TRBJ1-5; D gene ambiguous. Germline V gene sequence: CDR1 KGHSH, CDR2 LQKENI. This CDR3 spans 14 amino acids. Trimming pared 2 bases from V and 9 bases from J, leaving 14 bases between. The DNA of the CDR3 is TGTGCCAGCTCACCAAACCCGACCTCGCCGCCCCAGCATTTT. As protein: CASSPNPTSPPQHF. The full variable domain, in which reference TRBV18 and TRBJ1-5 provide the parts outside the CDR3, is NAGVMQNPRHLVRRRGQEARLRCSPMKGHSHVYWYRQLPEEGLKFMVYLQKENIIDESGMPKERFSAEFPKEGPSILRIQQVVRGDSAAYFCASSPNPTSPPQHFGDGTRLSIL.

This clonotype has ten or more counts. V and J are TRBV12-3 or TRBV12-4 and TRBJ2-1, with D possibly TRBD2 on 6 matching bases. The CDR3 is made up of 14 amino acids. V was cut by 3 bases and J by 5 bases, with 11 bases left in between. In nucleotides, the CDR3 is TGTGCCAGCAGTTTCGTAGCGGAGAACAATGAGCAGTTCTTC. This sequence encodes CASSFVAENNEQFF.

This clonotype has only a few counts. The chain couples TRBV19 to TRBJ2-1; D ambiguous. The CDR3 length is 14 residues. Germline V CDR1 and CDR2: LNHDA, SQIVND (reference sequence). The germline V and J ends were trimmed by 3 bases and 4 bases, with 10 bases remaining between them. The CDR3 loop reads CASSMSLEYNEQFF. The CDR3 DNA follows: TGTGCCAGTAGTATGAGTCTCGAGTACAATGAGCAGTTCTTC.

This clonotype was seen at least ten times. This chain uses TRBV5-4 with TRBJ2-1; no reliable D call. CDR1 and CDR2 (germline): SGHNT, YYREEE (reference sequence). V lost 0 bases and J lost 0, with 10 bases in between. The CDR3 loop spans 16 amino acids. The CDR3 sequence: CASSLVVDVSYNEQFF. As DNA, the CDR3 is TGTGCCAGCAGCTTGGTTGTGGATGTCTCCTACAATGAGCAGTTCTTC.

The V gene is TRBV5-1, the J gene TRBJ2-7; TRBD2 is a possible D gene (5 bases). The CDR3 extends over 12 amino acids. Per the germline V gene, CDR1 is SGHRS and CDR2 is YFSETQ. The germline V and J ends were trimmed by 4 bases and 2 bases, with 7 bases remaining between them. The CDR3 spells CASSDGTYEQYF. CDR3 bases: TGCGCCAGCAGCGACGGGACCTACGAGCAGTACTTC.

This clonotype was recorded many times. The chain links TRBV20-1 to TRBJ2-7, with D possibly TRBD1 on 5 matching bases. V shed 3 bases and J shed 3 bases, with 18 bases lying between them. Germline V lookup: CDR1 DFQATT, CDR2 SNEGSKA (reference sequence). This CDR3 is 15 amino acids long. The CDR3 region is CSASPSRDAYYEQYF. The CDR3 nucleotides are TGCAGTGCTAGTCCGTCCAGGGATGCGTACTACGAGCAGTACTTC.

This clonotype was seen more than once but under ten times. The V call is TRBV20-1, the J call TRBJ2-1, with 12 bases matching TRBD2. This CDR3 spans 15 amino acids. Trimming cost V 3 bases and J 6 bases; bases outside gene matches: 6. Germline assignment: CDR1 DFQATT and CDR2 SNEGSKA (reference sequence). The chain's CDR3 is CSARPTSGGPNEQFF. Here the CDR3 DNA reads TGCAGTGCTAGGCCGACTAGCGGGGGCCCCAATGAGCAGTTCTTC.

V gene TRBV3-1 combines with J gene TRBJ1-2, with no clear D. Between the trimmed V and J ends, which lost 4 bases and 3 bases, there was a span of 15 bases. The CDR3 has 15 residues. Germline V gene lookup returns CDR1 LGHDT and CDR2 YNNKEL (reference sequence). CDR3 loop: CASSLKTGMDYGYTF. CDR3 DNA: TGTGCCAGCAGCCTCAAGACCGGGATGGACTATGGCTACACCTTC.

This clonotype was counted many times. The chain links TRBV11-3 to TRBJ2-3; 10 bases are shared with TRBD2. The CDR3 length is 16 residues. From germline, CDR1 is SGHNT and CDR2 YENEEA. Trimming cost V 3 bases and J 2 bases; bases outside gene matches: 5. CDR3 nucleotides: TGTGCCAGCAGCTTCCAAAGCGGGAGGGCCACAGATACGCAGTATTTT. It is translated as CASSFQSGRATDTQYF. Full variable domain (rest looked up from reference TRBV11-3 and TRBJ2-3): EAGVVQSPRYKIIEKKQPVAFWCNPISGHNTLYWYLQNLGQGPELLIRYENEEAVDDSQLPKDRFSAERLKGVDSTLKIQPAELGDSAVYLCASSFQSGRATDTQYFGPGTRLTVL.